The text below deals with one T cell receptor (beta chain). This CDR3 contains 14 residues. The ends lost 7 bases at V and 3 bases at J; junction bases unmatched: 5. Germline loops: CDR1 SGHVS, CDR2 FQNEAQ. The data are from a study of sequential checkpoint blockade in melanoma. Study at large: Randomization was 1:1 between first-line nivolumab→ipilimumab and ipilimumab→nivolumab. Both treatment sequences were followed by maintenance nivolumab.

The method was immunoSEQ multiplex PCR; TCRdb's version includes in-frame clones alone and lacks a portion of them. The sample has fewer than 15,000 clones, approximately 78% seen once. Treatment: randomized to nivolumab then ipilimumab (arm A) or the reverse (arm B). Patients had received no earlier DNA-damaging chemotherapy. Live CD3+CD8+ CD19− CD56− cells were sorted from PBMCs. The chain employs TRBV7-8 and TRBJ2-1; 8 bases agree with TRBD2. The material sequenced was CD8+ T cells sorted from blood (inferred from file names), taken from a patient given nivolumab and ipilimumab in sequence. The TCR comes from a human donor with melanoma. The CDR3 region has the DNA TGTGCCAGCATCCCCGGGGGGGTCTACAATGAGCAGTTCTTC. Its translation is CASIPGGVYNEQFF.